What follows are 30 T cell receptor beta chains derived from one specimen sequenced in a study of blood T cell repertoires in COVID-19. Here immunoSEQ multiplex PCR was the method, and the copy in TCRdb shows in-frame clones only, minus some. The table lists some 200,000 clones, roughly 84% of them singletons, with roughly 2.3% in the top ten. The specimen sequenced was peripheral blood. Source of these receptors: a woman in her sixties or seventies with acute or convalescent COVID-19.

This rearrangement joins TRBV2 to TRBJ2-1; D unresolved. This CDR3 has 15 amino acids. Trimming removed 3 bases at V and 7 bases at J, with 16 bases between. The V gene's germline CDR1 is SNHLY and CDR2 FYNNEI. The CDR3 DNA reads TGTGCCAGCAGTGATTCTGTTTCGAGGATTAATGAGCAGTTCTTC. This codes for CASSDSVSRINEQFF.

Here the CDR3 reads CASSQTGAGYNEQFF. As DNA, the CDR3 is TGTGCCAGCAGTCAGACAGGGGCAGGTTACAATGAGCAGTTCTTC. The chain joins TRBV6-5 to TRBJ2-1; TRBD1 aligns across 8 bases. J lost 4 bases, V lost 5 bases, and 7 bases had no gene match. Germline V gene data show CDR1 as MNHEY and CDR2 as SVGAGI. The CDR3 has 15 residues.

The CDR3 loop is CASIPLVAGPENYGYTF. The CDR3 DNA reads as TGTGCCAGCATCCCGCTAGTCGCGGGCCCCGAAAATTATGGCTACACCTTC. The rearrangement joins TRBV2 to TRBJ1-2; D is uncertain. The CDR3 consists of 17 residues. The germline V gene encodes CDR1 SNHLY and CDR2 FYNNEI. Trimming shortened V by 7 bases and J by 5 bases, and 26 bases separated the two germline ends.

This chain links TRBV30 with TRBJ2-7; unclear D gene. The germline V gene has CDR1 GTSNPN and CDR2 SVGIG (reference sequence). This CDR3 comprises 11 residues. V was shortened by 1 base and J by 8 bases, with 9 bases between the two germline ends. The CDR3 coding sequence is TGTGCCTGGAGTGGACAAGTCCAGCAGTACTTC. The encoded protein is CAWSGQVQQYF.

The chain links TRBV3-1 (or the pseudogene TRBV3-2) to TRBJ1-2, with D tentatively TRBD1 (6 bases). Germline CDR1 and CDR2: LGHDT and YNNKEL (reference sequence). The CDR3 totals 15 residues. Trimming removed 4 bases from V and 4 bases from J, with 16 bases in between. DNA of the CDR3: TGTGCCAGCAGCCCCCGGGACATTTCGCCCTATGGCTACACCTTC. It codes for CASSPRDISPYGYTF.

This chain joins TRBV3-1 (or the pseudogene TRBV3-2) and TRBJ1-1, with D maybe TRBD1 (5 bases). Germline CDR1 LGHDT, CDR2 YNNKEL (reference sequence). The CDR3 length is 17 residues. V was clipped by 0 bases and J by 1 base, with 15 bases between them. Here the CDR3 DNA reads TGTGCCAGCAGCCAAGATCCCAGGGCTAGTAGGAACACTGAAGCTTTCTTT. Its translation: CASSQDPRASRNTEAFF.

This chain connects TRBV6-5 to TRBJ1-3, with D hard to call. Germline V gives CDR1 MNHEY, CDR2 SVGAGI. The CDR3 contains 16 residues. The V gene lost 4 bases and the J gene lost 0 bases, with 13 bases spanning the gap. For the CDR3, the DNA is TGTGCCAGCAGTTCCTCCCGCCACAGCTCTGGAAACACCATATATTTT. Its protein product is CASSSSRHSSGNTIYF.

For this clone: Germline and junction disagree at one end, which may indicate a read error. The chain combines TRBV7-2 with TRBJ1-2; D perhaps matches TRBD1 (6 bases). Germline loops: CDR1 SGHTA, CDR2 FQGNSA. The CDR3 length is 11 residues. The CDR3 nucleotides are TGTGCCAGCAGCCCGTCCGGGACACCCCTCTTC. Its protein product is CASSPSGTPLF.

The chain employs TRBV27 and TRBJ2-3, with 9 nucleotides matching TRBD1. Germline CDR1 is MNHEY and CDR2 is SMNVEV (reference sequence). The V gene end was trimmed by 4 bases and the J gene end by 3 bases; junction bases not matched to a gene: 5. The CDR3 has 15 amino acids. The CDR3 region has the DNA TGTGCCAGCAGTTCGGGACAGGGATGGACAGATACGCAGTATTTT. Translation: CASSSGQGWTDTQYF.

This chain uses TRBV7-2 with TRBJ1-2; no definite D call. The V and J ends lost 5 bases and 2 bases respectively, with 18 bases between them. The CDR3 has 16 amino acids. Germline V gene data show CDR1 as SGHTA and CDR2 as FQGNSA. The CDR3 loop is CASSRPPGAGNYGYTF. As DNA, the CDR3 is TGTGCCAGCAGCCGCCCCCCGGGAGCGGGGAACTATGGCTACACCTTC.

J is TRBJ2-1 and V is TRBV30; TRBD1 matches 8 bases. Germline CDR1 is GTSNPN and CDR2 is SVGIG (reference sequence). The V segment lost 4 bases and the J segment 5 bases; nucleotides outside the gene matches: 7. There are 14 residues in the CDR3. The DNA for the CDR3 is TGTGCCTGGACGGGGGACAGGCCAAACAATGAGCAGTTCTTC. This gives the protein CAWTGDRPNNEQFF.

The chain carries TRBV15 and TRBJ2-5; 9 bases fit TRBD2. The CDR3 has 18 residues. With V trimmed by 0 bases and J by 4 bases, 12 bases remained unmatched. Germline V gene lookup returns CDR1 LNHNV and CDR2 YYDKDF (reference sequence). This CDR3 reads CATSRDGLAGPGAETQYF. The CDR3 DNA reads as TGTGCCACCAGCAGAGATGGGCTAGCGGGGCCTGGGGCAGAGACCCAGTACTTC. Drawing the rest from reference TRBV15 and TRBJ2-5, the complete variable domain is DAMVIQNPRYQVTQFGKPVTLSCSQTLNHNVMYWYQQKSSQAPKLLFHYYDKDFNNEADTPDNFQSRRPNTSFCFLDIRSPGLGDTAMYLCATSRDGLAGPGAETQYFGPGTRLLVL.

The CDR3 region is CASSYSRASPLHF. The CDR3 DNA reads as TGTGCCAGCAGTTACTCCAGGGCTTCACCCCTCCACTTT. V and J are TRBV6-5 and TRBJ1-6; weak D call: TRBD1 (5 bases). The CDR3 totals 13 residues. V was cut by 0 bases and J by 9 bases, with 6 bases left in between. CDR1 is MNHEY, CDR2 SVGAGI, per germline.

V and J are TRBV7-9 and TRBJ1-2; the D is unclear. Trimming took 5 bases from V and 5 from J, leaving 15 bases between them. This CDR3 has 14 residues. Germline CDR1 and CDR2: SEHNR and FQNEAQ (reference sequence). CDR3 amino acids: CASSPLGPNYGYTF. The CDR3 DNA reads TGTGCCAGCAGCCCACTGGGCCCGAATTATGGCTACACCTTC.

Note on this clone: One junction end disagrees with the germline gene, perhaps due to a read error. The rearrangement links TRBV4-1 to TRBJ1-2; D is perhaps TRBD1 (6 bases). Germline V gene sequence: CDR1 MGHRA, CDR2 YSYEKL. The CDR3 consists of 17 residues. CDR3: CASTQQVGGGANYGYTF. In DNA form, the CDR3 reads TGCGCCAGCACCCAACAGGTGGGAGGGGGAGCTAACTATGGCTACACCTTC.

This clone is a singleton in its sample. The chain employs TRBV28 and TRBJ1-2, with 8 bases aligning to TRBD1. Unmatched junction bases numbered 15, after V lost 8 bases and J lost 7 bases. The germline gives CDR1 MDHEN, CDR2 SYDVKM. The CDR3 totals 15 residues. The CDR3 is CASSMINRGEGGYTF. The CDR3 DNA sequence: TGTGCCAGCTCAATGATAAACAGGGGGGAGGGTGGCTACACCTTC.

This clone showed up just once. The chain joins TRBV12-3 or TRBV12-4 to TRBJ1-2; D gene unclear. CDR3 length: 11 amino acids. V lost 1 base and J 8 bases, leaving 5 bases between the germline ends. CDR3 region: CASSLGGGYTF. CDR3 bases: TGTGCCAGCAGTTTAGGAGGAGGCTACACCTTC.

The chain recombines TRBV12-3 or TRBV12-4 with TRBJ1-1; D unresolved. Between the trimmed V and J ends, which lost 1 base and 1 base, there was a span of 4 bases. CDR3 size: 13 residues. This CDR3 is CASSLEPNTEAFF. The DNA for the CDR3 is TGTGCCAGCAGTTTAGAGCCGAACACTGAAGCTTTCTTT.

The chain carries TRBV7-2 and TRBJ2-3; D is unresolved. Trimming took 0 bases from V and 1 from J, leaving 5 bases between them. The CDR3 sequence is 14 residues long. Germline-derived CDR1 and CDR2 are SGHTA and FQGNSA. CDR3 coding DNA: TGTGCCAGCAGCTTAGCTGGGCGCACAGATACGCAGTATTTT. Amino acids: CASSLAGRTDTQYF.

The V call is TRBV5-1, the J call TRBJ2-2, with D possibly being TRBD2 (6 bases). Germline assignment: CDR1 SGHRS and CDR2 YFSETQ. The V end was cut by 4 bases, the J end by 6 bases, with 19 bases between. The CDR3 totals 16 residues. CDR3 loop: CASSPSAAGTPGELFF. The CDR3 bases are TGCGCCAGCAGCCCTTCTGCCGCGGGAACCCCCGGGGAGCTGTTTTTT.

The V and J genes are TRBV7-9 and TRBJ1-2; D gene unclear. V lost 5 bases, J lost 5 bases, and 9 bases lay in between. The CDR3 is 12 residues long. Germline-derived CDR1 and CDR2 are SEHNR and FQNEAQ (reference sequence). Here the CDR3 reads CASSIGGYGYTF. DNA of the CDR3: TGTGCCAGCAGCATTGGAGGGTATGGCTACACCTTC.

As DNA, the CDR3 is TGTGCCAGCAGTAGAGGACAGACTATGAACACTGAAGCTTTCTTT. This translates into CASSRGQTMNTEAFF. The gene calls are TRBV2 and TRBJ1-1, with D possibly being TRBD1 (6 bases). The length of the CDR3 is 15 residues. Germline assignment: CDR1 SNHLY and CDR2 FYNNEI. V lost 5 bases and J lost 0, with 13 bases in between.

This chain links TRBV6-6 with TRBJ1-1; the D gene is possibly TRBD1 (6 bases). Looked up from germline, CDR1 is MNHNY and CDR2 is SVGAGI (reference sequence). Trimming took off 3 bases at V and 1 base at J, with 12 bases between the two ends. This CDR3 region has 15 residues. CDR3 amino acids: CASSYRTQGNTEAFF. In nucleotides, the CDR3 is TGTGCCAGCAGTTATCGAACACAGGGGAACACTGAAGCTTTCTTT.

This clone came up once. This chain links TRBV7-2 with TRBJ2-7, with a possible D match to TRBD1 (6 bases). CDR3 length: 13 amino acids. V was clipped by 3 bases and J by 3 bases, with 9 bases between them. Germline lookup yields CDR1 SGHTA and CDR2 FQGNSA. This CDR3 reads CASSLDRYYEQYF. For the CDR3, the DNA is TGTGCCAGCAGCTTGGACAGATACTACGAGCAGTACTTC.

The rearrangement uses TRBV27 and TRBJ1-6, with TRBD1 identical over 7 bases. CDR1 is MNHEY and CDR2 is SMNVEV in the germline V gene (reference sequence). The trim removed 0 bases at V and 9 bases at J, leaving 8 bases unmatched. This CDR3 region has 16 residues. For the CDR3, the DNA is TGTGCCAGCAGTTTATCCGTTGACAGGGTTTTTTCACCCCTCCACTTT. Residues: CASSLSVDRVFSPLHF.

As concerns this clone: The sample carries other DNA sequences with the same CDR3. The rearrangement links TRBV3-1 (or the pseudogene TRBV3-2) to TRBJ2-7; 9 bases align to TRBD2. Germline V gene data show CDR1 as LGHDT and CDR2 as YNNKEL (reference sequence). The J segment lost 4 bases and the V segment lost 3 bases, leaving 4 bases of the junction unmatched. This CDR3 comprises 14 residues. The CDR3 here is CASSQGLAGYEQYF. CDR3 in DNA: TGTGCCAGCAGCCAGGGACTAGCTGGGTACGAGCAGTACTTC.

CDR3 protein: CAWTPHRSGSYNEQFF. In nucleotides, the CDR3 is TGTGCCTGGACCCCCCACCGGAGCGGGAGCTACAATGAGCAGTTCTTC. The chain uses TRBV30 and TRBJ2-1, with 8 bases identical to TRBD2. Per the germline V gene, CDR1 is GTSNPN and CDR2 is SVGIG (reference sequence). The CDR3 sequence is 16 residues long. V lost 4 bases and J lost 3; bases outside the gene matches: 11.

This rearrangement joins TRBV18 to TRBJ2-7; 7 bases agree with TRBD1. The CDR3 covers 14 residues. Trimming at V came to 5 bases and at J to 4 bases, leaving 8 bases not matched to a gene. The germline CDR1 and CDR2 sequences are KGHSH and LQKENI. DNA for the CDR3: TGTGCCAGCTCAGCCTTAGGGACAGAATACGAGCAGTACTTC. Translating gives CASSALGTEYEQYF. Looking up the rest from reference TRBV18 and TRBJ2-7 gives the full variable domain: NAGVMQNPRHLVRRRGQEARLRCSPMKGHSHVYWYRQLPEEGLKFMVYLQKENIIDESGMPKERFSAEFPKEGPSILRIQQVVRGDSAAYFCASSALGTEYEQYFGPGTRLTVT.

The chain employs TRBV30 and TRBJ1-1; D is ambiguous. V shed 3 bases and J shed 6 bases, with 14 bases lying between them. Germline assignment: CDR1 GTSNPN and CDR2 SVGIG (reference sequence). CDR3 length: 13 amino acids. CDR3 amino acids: CAWSGVLSAEAFF. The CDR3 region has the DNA TGTGCCTGGAGCGGTGTCCTGTCTGCTGAAGCTTTCTTT.

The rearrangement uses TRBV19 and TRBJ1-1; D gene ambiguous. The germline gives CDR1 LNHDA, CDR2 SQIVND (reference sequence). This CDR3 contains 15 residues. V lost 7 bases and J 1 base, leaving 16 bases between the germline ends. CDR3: CASIHAGVGNTEAFF. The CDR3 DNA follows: TGTGCCAGTATTCATGCCGGGGTAGGGAACACTGAAGCTTTCTTT.